This T cell receptor beta chain was retrieved from a study of T-cell memory formation after mild COVID-19. Study-level background: For the most part, TCR clusters were specific to one donor. Study-level findings and limits: A balance of CD4 and CD8 characterized clones contracting day 15 to 85, whereas later expanders leaned CD4+. The finding that pre-infection memory included some responding clones suggested that cross-reactive memory joined.

With respect to this clonotype: Its antigen is not identified.

UMIs and sample barcodes were carried by the TCR alpha and TCR beta cDNA libraries that 5'RACE produced using constant-segment primers. TCRdb reprocessed the 5' RACE reads with MiXCR, giving one entry per CDR3 protein. Found here are about 600,000 distinct CDR3 sequences, about 22% of them singletons; the top ten hold about 8.2%. Germline CDR1 and CDR2: SGHRS and YFSETQ. This CDR3 contains 15 residues. V trimming: 2 bases; J trimming: 3 bases; junction bases outside the gene matches: 6. The chain carries TRBV5-1 and TRBJ2-3; 7 bases fit TRBD2. The receptor's source is an adult woman who had mild COVID-19 (a few samples of this study predate the infection). Cell type and time point are not known. The sample was PBMCs or a T cell subset sorted from them (not recorded which). DNA for the CDR3: TGCGCCAGCAGCTTCGGACTAGACTATACAGATACGCAGTATTTT. It translates to CASSFGLDYTDTQYF.